Each of the 10 T cell receptor beta chains below was sequenced from the same sample in a study of response to subunit inactivated influenza vaccine. MiXCR was run by TCRdb on the RT-PCR reads, yielding one entry per CDR3 protein. The sample yields about 520,000 distinct CDR3 sequences, about 7.2% seen once. This sample comprised PBMCs from blood, obtained roughly 24 months after vaccination. The receptors come from a man aged 45-69 years who received an inactivated influenza vaccine.

This clonotype was counted ten times or more. This chain's CDR3 is CASSDPGEGTETDTQYF. Here the CDR3 DNA reads TGTGCCAGCAGCGATCCCGGCGAGGGAACGGAGACAGATACGCAGTATTTT. The V call is TRBV9, the J call TRBJ2-3, with a possible D match to TRBD2 (5 bases). Germline V gives CDR1 SGDLS, CDR2 YYNGEE. V lost 3 bases and J lost 3, with 20 bases in between. The CDR3 contains 17 residues.

The V and J genes are TRBV5-5 and TRBJ2-1; tentative D call: TRBD2 (5 bases). V was trimmed by 9 bases and J by 2 bases, leaving 15 bases between them. Looked up from germline, CDR1 is SGHKS and CDR2 is YYEKEE (reference sequence). CDR3 length: 14 amino acids. The CDR3 loop reads CATKRELTYNEQFF. In nucleotides, the CDR3 is TGTGCCACCAAGAGGGAGTTGACCTACAATGAGCAGTTCTTC.

The table lists this clonotype with many counts. The chain carries TRBV6-5 and TRBJ2-7, with D tentatively TRBD1 (7 bases). CDR1 MNHEY and CDR2 SVGAGI come from the germline V gene. The length of the CDR3 is 12 residues. Trimming removed 6 bases from V and 4 bases from J, with 10 bases in between. As DNA, the CDR3 is TGTGCCAGCAGGACAGGGAGGTACGAGCAGTACTTC. Residues: CASRTGRYEQYF.

This clonotype occurred a few times. The CDR3 here is CASSLRQGAATEAFF. DNA of the CDR3: TGTGCCAGCAGTTTACGGCAGGGGGCAGCCACTGAAGCTTTCTTT. J is TRBJ1-1 and V is TRBV12-3 or TRBV12-4, with TRBD1 identical over 8 bases. V lost 2 bases and J lost 4; bases outside the gene matches: 6. The CDR3 is made up of 15 amino acids.

The V call is TRBV5-1, the J call TRBJ1-1; 7 bases align to TRBD1. V trimming: 0 bases; J trimming: 6 bases; junction bases outside the gene matches: 2. There are 13 residues in the CDR3. In germline, CDR1 is SGHRS, CDR2 YFSETQ. The CDR3 DNA reads TGCGCCAGCAGCTTGGAAGGGGGCTCTGAAGCTTTCTTT. Translating gives CASSLEGGSEAFF.

This clonotype was counted only a few times. V and J are TRBV20-1 and TRBJ1-2, with a possible D match to TRBD1 (6 bases). The CDR3 has 11 residues. Germline values: CDR1 DFQATT, CDR2 SNEGSKA (reference sequence). V dropped 4 bases and J dropped 6 bases, with 9 bases sitting between them. CDR3 sequence reads: CSATHRDGYTF. The CDR3, as DNA: TGCAGTGCTACACACAGGGATGGCTACACCTTC.

The table lists this clonotype with many counts. This chain joins TRBV15 and TRBJ1-2; 9 nucleotides agree with TRBD1. This CDR3 is built from 18 residues. Germline assignment: CDR1 LNHNV and CDR2 YYDKDF (reference sequence). Losses at the gene ends were 5 bases for V and 5 bases for J; bases not matched to a gene: 18. The CDR3: CATSRYQQGARPFYGYTF. The CDR3 bases are TGTGCCACCAGCCGGTACCAACAGGGGGCCCGACCATTTTATGGCTACACCTTC.

This clonotype showed up just a few times. This chain connects TRBV7-3 to TRBJ2-1; TRBD2 matches at 13 bases. The J segment lost 9 bases and the V segment lost 5 bases, leaving 7 bases of the junction unmatched. The CDR3 totals 15 residues. CDR1 and CDR2 from the germline V gene are SGHTA and FQGTGA. The CDR3 loop is CASSHGLAGDSEQFF. CDR3 bases: TGTGCCAGCAGCCACGGACTAGCGGGAGATTCTGAGCAGTTCTTC.

Many counts were recorded for this clonotype. The genes are TRBV20-1 and TRBJ2-3; no reliable D call. There are 13 residues in the CDR3. The ends were cut back, 0 bases at V and 1 base at J, with 5 bases in the middle. Germline V CDR1 and CDR2: DFQATT, SNEGSKA (reference sequence). CDR3 loop: CSARERGTDTQYF. DNA for the CDR3: TGCAGTGCTAGAGAACGGGGCACAGATACGCAGTATTTT.

The chain couples TRBV4-2 to TRBJ2-7; D uncertain. Per the germline V gene, CDR1 is LGHNA and CDR2 is YNFKEQ. V lost 4 bases and J lost 0, with 10 bases in between. The CDR3 runs 14 residues. The CDR3 DNA is TGTGCCAGCAGCCCCGCCGGGCGCTCCTACGAGCAGTACTTC. It specifies CASSPAGRSYEQYF.